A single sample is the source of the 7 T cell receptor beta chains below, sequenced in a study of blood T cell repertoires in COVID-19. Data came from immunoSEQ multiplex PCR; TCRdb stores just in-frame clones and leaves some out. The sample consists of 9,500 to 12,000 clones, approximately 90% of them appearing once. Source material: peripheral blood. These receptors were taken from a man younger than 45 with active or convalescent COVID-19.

The DNA of the CDR3 is TGTGCCAGCAGCTTGGAGGGACTAGCGGGGGATCCGCAAGAGACCCAGTACTTC. Protein sequence: CASSLEGLAGDPQETQYF. The chain recombines TRBV5-5 with TRBJ2-5; the match to TRBD2 covers 14 bases. This CDR3 region has 18 residues. With 0 bases clipped from V and 2 bases from J, the junction kept 6 bases outside the gene matches. Germline V gene lookup returns CDR1 SGHKS and CDR2 YYEKEE (reference sequence).

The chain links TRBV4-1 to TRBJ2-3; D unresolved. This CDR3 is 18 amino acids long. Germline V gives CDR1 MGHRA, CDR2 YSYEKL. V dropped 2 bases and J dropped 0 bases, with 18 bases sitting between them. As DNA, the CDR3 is TGCGCCAGCAGCCAACAAGAATGGCGAGGCCAAAGCACAGATACGCAGTATTTT. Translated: CASSQQEWRGQSTDTQYF.

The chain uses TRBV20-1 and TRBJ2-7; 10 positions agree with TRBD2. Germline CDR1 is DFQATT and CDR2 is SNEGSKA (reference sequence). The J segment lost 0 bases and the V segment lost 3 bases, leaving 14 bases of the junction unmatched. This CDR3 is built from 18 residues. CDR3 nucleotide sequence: TGCAGTGCTAGTGGGCTAGCGGGGGAACATACCTTCTCCTACGAGCAGTACTTC. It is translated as CSASGLAGEHTFSYEQYF.

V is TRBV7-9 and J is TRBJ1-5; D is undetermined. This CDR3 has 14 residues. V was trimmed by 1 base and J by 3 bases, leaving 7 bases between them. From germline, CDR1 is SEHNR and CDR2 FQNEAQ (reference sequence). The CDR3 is CASSLGGNNQPQHF. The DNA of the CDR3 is TGTGCCAGCAGCTTAGGAGGAAACAATCAGCCCCAGCATTTT.

Here the CDR3 DNA reads TGTGCCAGCAGTCAGGGCGGGACTCCTGTACAGCAGTACGTC. Translation gives CASSQGGTPVQQYV. The chain links TRBV6-2 or TRBV6-3 to TRBJ2-7, with D maybe TRBD2 (6 bases). Germline V lookup: CDR1 MNHEY, CDR2 SVGEGT. The V end was cut by 5 bases, the J end by 8 bases, with 19 bases between. The CDR3 loop spans 14 amino acids.

The CDR3 loop reads CATTQGNSNQPQHF. The DNA for the CDR3 is TGTGCCACCACACAGGGGAATAGCAATCAGCCCCAGCATTTT. The chain is built from TRBV6-5 and TRBJ1-5, with 7 bases fitting TRBD1. The CDR3 is 14 residues long. Germline-derived CDR1 and CDR2 are MNHEY and SVGAGI. V shed 10 bases and J 0 bases; nucleotides not matched to a gene: 6.

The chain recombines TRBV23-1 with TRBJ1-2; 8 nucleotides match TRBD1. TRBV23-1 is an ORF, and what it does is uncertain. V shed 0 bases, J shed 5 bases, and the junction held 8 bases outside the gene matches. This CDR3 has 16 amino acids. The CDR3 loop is CASSQSLGQASYGYTF. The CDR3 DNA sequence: TGCGCCAGCAGTCAATCGTTGGGACAGGCGAGTTATGGCTACACCTTC.